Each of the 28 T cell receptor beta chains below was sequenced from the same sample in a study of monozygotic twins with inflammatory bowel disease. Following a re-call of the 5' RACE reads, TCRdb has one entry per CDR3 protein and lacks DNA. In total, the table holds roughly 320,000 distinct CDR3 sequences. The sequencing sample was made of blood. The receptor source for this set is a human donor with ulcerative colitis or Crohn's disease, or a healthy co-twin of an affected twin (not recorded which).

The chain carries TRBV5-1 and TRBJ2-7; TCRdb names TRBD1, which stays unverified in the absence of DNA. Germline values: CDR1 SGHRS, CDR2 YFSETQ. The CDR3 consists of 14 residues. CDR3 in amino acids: CASSPGSSSYEQYF.

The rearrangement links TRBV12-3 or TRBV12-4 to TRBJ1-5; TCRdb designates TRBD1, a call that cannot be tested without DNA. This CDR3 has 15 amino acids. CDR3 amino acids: CASTGLGAGNQPQHF.

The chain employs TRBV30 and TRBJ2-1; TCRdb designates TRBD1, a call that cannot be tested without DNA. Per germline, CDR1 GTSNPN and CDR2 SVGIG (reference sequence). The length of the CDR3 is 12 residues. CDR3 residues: CAWGQSYNEQFF.

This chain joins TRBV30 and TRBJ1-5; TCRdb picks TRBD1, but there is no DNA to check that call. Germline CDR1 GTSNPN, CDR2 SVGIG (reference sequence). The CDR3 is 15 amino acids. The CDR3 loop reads CAWGTFRDRGQPQHF.

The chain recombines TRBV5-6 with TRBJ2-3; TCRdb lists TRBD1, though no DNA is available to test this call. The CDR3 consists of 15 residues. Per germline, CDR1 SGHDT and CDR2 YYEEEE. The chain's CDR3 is CASSLWGVLTDTQYF.

CDR3: CSVITGSTDTQYF. The V call is TRBV20-1, the J call TRBJ2-3; the D gene TCRdb calls, TRBD2, cannot be checked with no DNA. The CDR3 spans 13 residues. Germline CDR1 reads DFQATT; CDR2 reads SNEGSKA (reference sequence).

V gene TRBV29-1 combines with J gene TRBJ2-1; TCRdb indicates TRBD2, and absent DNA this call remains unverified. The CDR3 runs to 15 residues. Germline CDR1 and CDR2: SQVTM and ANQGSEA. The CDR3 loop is CSVKVEAVNYNEQFF.

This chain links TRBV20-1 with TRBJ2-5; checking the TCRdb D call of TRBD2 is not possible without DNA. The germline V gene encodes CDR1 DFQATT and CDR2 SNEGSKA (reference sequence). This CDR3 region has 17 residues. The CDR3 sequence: CSASSASGMVLQETQYF.

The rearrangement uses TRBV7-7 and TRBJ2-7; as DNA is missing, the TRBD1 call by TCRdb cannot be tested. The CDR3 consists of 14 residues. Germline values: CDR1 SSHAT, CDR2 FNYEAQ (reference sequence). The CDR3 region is CASSLEQGAIEQYF.

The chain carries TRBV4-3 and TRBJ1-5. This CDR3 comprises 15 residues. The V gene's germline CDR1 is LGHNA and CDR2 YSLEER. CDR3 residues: CASSQDLGYNQPQHF.

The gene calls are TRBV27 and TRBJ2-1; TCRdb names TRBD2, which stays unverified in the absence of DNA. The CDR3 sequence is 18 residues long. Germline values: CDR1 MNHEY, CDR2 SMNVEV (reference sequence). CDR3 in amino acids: CASSPRGGTTLSYNEQFF.

The chain's CDR3 is CASTAAIGGNTGELFF. This chain links TRBV4-3 with TRBJ2-2. The length of the CDR3 is 16 residues. The germline gives CDR1 LGHNA, CDR2 YSLEER.

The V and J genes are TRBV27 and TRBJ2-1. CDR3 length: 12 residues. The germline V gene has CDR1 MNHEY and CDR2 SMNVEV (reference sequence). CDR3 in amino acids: CASSLKGYEQFF.

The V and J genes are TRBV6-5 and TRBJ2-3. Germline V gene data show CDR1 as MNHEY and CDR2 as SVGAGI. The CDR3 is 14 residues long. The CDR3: CASSYSGFTDTQYF.

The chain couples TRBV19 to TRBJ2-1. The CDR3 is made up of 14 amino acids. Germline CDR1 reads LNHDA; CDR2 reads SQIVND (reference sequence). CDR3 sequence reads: CASSRTSSYNEQFF.

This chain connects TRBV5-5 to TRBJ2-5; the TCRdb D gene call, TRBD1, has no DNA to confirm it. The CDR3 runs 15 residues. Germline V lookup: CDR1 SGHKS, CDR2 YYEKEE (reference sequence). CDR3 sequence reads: CASSLADREPETQYF.

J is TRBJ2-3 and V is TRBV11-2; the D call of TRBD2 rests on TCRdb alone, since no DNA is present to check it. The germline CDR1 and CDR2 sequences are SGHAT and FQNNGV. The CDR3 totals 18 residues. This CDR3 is CASSLPRGTSGRIDTQYF.

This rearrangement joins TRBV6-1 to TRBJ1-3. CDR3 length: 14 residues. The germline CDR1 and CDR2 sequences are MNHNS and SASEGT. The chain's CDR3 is CASNDQAAGNTIYF.

This CDR3 is CASYPTTGLGGYTF. The V and J genes are TRBV5-1 and TRBJ1-2; TCRdb's D call of TRBD1 is untestable without DNA. Germline CDR1 and CDR2: SGHRS and YFSETQ. This CDR3 comprises 14 residues.

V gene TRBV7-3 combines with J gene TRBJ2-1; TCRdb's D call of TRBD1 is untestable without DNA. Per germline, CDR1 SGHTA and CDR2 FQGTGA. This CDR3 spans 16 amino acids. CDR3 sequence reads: CASSPNPGGSYNEQFF. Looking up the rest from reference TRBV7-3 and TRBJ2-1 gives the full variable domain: GAGVSQTPSNKVTEKGKYVELRCDPISGHTALYWYRQSLGQGPEFLIYFQGTGAADDSGLPNDRFFAVRPEGSVSTLKIQRTERGDSAVYLCASSPNPGGSYNEQFFGPGTRLTVL.

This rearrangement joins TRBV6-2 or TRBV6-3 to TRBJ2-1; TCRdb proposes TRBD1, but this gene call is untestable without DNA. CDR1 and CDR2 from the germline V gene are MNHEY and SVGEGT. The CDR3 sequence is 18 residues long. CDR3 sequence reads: CASSPGQGRPNSYNEQFF.

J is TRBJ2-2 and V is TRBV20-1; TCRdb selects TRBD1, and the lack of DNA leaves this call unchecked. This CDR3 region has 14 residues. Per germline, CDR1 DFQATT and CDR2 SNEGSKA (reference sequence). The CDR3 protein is CSASGQTNTGELFF.

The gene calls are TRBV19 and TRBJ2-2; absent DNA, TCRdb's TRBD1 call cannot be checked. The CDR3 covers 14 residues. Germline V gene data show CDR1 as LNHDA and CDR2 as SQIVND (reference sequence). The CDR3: CASHRDRGTGELFF.

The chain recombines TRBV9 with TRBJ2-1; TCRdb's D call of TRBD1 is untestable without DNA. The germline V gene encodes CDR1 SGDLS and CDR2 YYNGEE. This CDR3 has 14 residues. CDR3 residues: CASNPGTVYNEQFF.

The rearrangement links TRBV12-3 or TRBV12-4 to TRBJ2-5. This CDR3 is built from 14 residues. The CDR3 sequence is CASSFSQSQETQYF.

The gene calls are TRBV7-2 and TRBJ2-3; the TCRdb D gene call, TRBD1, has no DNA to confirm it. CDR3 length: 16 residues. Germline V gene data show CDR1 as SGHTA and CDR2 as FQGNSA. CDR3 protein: CASSLRGAGGGDTQYF. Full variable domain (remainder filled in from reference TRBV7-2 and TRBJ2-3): GAGVSQSPSNKVTEKGKDVELRCDPISGHTALYWYRQSLGQGLEFLIYFQGNSAPDKSGLPSDRFSAERTGGSVSTLTIQRTQQEDSAVYLCASSLRGAGGGDTQYFGPGTRLTVL.

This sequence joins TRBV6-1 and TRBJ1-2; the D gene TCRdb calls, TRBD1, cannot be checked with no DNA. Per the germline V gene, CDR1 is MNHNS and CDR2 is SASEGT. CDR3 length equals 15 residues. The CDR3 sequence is CASSRGSEGVAGYTF.

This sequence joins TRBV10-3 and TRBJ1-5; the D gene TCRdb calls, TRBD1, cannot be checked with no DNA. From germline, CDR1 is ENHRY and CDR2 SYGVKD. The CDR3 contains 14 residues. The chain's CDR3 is CAISELGVEQPQHF.